The clone carrying this T cell receptor (beta chain) was detected ten times or more. The read falls 3 residues short of the CDR3 end, and the missing part is taken from the germline J gene. This entry is derived from a study of T cell clonality in common variable immunodeficiency. TCRdb's copy holds only in-frame clones and misses some; the assay was immunoSEQ multiplex PCR. This sample has about 34,000 clones, each found more than once. Germline trimming cut 3 bases from V and 8 bases from J; bases unmatched to any gene: 4. Per the germline V gene, CDR1 is SGHNT and CDR2 is YYREEE (reference sequence). The CDR3 has 15 residues.

The gene calls are TRBV5-4 and TRBJ2-4; 14 positions agree with TRBD2. The specimen was peripheral blood mononuclear cells. This TCR was sampled from a person between 18 and 69 years old in good health. The sequenced CDR3 bases are TGTGCCAGCAGCTCCGGACTAGCGGGAGGATACATT. Its protein is CASSSGLAGGYI. The whole CDR3 protein reads CASSSGLAGGYIQYF.